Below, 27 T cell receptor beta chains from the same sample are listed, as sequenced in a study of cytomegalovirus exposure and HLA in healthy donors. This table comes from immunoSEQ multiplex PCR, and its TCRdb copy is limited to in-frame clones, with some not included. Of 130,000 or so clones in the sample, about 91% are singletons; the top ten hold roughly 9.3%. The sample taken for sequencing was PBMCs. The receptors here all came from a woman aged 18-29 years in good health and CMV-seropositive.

The CDR3 DNA reads as TGCGCCAGCAGCGCGTCTGGCGGGGGGGCCGTGGGGACAGATACGCAGTATTTT. It codes for CASSASGGGAVGTDTQYF. This chain links TRBV5-1 with TRBJ2-3; 9 nucleotides match TRBD2. Per germline, CDR1 SGHRS and CDR2 YFSETQ. Unmatched junction bases numbered 15, after V lost 4 bases and J lost 3 bases. This CDR3 is 18 amino acids long.

The CDR3 coding sequence is TGTGCCAGCATCGGGGGGCGCCACTACGAGCAGTACTTC. Encoded protein: CASIGGRHYEQYF. The V and J genes are TRBV5-8 and TRBJ2-7, with a weak D call TRBD2 (7 bases). The CDR3 is made up of 13 amino acids. Trimming left V 6 bases short and J 3 bases short, with 13 bases between. Germline-derived CDR1 and CDR2 are SGHTS and YDEGEE.

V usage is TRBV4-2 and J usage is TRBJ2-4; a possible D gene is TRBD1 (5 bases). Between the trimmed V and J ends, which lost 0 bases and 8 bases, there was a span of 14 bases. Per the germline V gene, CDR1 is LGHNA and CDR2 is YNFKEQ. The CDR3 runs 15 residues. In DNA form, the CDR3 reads TGTGCCAGCAGCCAAGATTACCAGGGCAGGTACATTCAGTACTTC. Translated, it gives CASSQDYQGRYIQYF.

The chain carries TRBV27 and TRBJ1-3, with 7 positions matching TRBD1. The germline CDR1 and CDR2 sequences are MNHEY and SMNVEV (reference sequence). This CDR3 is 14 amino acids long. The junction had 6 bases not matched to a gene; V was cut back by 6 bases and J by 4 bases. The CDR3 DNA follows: TGTGCCAGCAGCCCAACAGGGGAAGGAAACACCATATATTTT. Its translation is CASSPTGEGNTIYF.

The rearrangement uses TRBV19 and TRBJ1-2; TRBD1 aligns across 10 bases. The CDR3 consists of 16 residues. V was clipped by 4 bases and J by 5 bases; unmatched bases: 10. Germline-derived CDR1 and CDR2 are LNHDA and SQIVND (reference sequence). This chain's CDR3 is CASSRDRGTGAYGYTF. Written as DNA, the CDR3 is TGTGCCAGTAGTAGAGACCGCGGGACAGGGGCTTATGGCTACACCTTC.

As DNA, the CDR3 is TGTGCCAGCAACCTGGCCGACAGGCCCTGGGGTGGCTACACCTTC. Translation gives CASNLADRPWGGYTF. This chain connects TRBV28 to TRBJ1-2; perhaps TRBD1 as D (6 bases). Between the trimmed V and J ends, which lost 7 bases and 7 bases, there was a span of 22 bases. The V gene's germline CDR1 is MDHEN and CDR2 SYDVKM. CDR3 length: 15 amino acids.

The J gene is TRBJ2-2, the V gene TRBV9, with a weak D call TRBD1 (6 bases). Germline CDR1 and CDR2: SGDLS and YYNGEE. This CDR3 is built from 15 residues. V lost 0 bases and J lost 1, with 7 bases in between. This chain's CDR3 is CASSVVQGNTGELFF. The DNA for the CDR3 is TGTGCCAGCAGCGTAGTACAGGGGAACACCGGGGAGCTGTTTTTT. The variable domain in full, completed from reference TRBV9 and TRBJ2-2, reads DSGVTQTPKHLITATGQRVTLRCSPRSGDLSVYWYQQSLDQGLQFLIQYYNGEERAKGNILERFSAQQFPDLHSELNLSSLELGDSALYFCASSVVQGNTGELFFGEGSRLTVL.

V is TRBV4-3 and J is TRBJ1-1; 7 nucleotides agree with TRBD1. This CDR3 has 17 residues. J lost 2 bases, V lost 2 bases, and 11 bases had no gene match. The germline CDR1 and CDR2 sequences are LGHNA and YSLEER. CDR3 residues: CASSQSRLLGGNTEAFF. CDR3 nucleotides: TGCGCCAGCAGCCAAAGCCGGCTCTTAGGGGGCAACACTGAAGCTTTCTTT.

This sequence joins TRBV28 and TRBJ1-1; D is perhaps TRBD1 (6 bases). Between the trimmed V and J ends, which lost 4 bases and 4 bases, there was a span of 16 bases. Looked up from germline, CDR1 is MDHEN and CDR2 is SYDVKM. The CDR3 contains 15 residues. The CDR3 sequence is CASSSPAGGITEAFF. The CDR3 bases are TGTGCCAGCAGTTCCCCGGCGGGGGGCATCACTGAAGCTTTCTTT.

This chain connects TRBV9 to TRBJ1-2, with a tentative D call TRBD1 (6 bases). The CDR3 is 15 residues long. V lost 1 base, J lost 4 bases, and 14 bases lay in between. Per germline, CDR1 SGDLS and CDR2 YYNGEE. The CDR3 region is CASSVSQGLGYGYTF. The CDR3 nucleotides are TGTGCCAGCAGCGTATCTCAGGGGCTGGGCTATGGCTACACCTTC.

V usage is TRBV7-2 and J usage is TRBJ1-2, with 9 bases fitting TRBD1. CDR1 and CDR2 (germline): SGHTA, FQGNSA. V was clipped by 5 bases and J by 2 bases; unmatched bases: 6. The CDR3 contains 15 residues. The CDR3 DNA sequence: TGTGCCAGCAGCCTTCGGACAGGGGAAAACTATGGCTACACCTTC. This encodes CASSLRTGENYGYTF.

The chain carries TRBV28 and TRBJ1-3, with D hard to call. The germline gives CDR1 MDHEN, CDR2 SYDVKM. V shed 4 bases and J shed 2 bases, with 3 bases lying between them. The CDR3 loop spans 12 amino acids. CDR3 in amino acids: CASSSAGNTIYF. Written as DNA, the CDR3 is TGTGCCAGCAGTTCGGCTGGAAACACCATATATTTT.

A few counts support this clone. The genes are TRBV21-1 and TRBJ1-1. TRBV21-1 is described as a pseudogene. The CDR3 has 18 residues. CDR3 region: CASRGGRQSEVVNTEAFF. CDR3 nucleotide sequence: TGTGCCAGCAGGGGGGGGAGACAGTCGGAGGTAGTGAACACTGAAGCTTTCTTT.

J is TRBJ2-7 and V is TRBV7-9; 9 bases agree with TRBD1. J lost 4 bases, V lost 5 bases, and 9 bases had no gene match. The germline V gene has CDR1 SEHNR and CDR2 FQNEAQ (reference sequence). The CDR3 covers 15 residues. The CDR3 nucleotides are TGTGCCAGCAGCCCTTCATACAGGGGGCCATACGAGCAGTACTTC. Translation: CASSPSYRGPYEQYF.

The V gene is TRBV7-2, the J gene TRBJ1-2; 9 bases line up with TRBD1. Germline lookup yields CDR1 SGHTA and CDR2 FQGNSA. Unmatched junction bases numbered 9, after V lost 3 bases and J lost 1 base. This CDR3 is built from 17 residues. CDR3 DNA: TGTGCCAGCAGCTTCACTCCTACAGGGGGCATTAACTATGGCTACACCTTC. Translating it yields CASSFTPTGGINYGYTF.

The CDR3 loop reads CASSLSSVGGETEAFF. The CDR3 DNA is TGTGCCAGCAGTTTATCGTCGGTGGGGGGAGAGACTGAAGCTTTCTTT. This rearrangement joins TRBV28 to TRBJ1-1; weak D call: TRBD1 (5 bases). The CDR3 contains 16 residues. Germline CDR1 is MDHEN and CDR2 is SYDVKM. V was trimmed by 1 base and J by 5 bases, leaving 17 bases between them.

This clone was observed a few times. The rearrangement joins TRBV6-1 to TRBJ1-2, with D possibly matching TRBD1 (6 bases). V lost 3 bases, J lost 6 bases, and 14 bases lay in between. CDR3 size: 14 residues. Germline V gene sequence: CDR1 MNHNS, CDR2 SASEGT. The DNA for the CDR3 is TGTGCCAGCAGTGAGGGGGACAATCTAAATGGCTACACCTTC. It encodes CASSEGDNLNGYTF.

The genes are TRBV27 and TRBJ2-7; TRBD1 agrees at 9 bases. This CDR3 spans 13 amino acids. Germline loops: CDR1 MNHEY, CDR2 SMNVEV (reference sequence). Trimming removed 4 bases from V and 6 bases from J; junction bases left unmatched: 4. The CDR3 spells CASSSGQGREQYF. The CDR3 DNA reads TGTGCCAGCAGTTCGGGACAGGGCCGCGAGCAGTACTTC.

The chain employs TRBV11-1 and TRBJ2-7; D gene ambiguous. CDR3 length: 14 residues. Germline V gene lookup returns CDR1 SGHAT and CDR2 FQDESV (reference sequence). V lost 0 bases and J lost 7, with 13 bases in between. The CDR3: CASSLARNGGEQYF. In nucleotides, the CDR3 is TGTGCCAGCAGCTTAGCCCGAAACGGTGGTGAGCAGTACTTC.

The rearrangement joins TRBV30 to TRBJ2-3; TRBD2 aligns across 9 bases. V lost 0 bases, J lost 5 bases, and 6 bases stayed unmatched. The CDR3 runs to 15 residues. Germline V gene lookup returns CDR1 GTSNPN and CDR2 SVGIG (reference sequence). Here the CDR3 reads CAWSVGGLAKDTQYF. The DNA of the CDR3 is TGTGCCTGGAGTGTAGGTGGACTAGCGAAAGATACGCAGTATTTT.

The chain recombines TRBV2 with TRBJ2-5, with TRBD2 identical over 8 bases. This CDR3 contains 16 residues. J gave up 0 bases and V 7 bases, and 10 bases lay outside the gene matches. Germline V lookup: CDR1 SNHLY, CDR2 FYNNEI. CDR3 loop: CASTKGFSGDQETQYF. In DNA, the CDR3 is TGTGCCAGCACCAAAGGGTTTAGCGGGGACCAAGAGACCCAGTACTTC.

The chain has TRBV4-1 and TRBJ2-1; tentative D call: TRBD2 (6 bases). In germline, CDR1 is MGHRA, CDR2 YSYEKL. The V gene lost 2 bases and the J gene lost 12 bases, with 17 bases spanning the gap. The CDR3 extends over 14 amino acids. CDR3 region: CASSQPRDSFLQFF. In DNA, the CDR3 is TGCGCCAGCAGCCAACCACGGGACTCCTTTTTGCAGTTCTTC.

The CDR3 spells CASSQEPWTSRNTGELFF. The CDR3 coding sequence is TGCGCCAGCAGCCAAGAGCCTTGGACTAGTCGGAACACCGGGGAGCTGTTTTTT. The gene calls are TRBV4-3 and TRBJ2-2; 7 nucleotides line up with TRBD2. The V segment lost 0 bases and the J segment 1 base; nucleotides outside the gene matches: 8. This CDR3 spans 18 amino acids. In germline, CDR1 is LGHNA, CDR2 YSLEER.

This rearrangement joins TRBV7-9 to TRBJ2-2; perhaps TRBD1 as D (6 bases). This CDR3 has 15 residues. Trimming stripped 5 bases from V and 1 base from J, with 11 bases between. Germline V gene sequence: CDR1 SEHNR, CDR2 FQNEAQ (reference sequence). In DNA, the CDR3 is TGTGCCAGCAGCCCTGACAGGCAGAACACCGGGGAGCTGTTTTTT. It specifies CASSPDRQNTGELFF.

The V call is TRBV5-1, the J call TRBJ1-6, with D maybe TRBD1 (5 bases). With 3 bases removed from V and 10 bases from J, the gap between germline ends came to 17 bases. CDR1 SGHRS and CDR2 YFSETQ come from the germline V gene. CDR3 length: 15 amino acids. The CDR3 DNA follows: TGCGCCAGCAGCTACACGTCAGGGTTATACTCACCCCTCCACTTT. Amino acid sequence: CASSYTSGLYSPLHF.

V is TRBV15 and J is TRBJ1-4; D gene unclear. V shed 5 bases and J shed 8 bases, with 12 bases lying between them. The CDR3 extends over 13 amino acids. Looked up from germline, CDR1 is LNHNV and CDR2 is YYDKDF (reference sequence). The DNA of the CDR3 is TGTGCCACCAGCGCCTGGACGGGAGAAAAACTGTTTTTT. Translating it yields CATSAWTGEKLFF.

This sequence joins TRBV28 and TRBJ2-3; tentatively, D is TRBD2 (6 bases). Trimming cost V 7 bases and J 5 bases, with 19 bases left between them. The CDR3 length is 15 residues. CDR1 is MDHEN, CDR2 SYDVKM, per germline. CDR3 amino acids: CASIGMGGVLDTQYF. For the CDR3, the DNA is TGTGCCAGCATCGGTATGGGCGGGGTTTTAGATACGCAGTATTTT.